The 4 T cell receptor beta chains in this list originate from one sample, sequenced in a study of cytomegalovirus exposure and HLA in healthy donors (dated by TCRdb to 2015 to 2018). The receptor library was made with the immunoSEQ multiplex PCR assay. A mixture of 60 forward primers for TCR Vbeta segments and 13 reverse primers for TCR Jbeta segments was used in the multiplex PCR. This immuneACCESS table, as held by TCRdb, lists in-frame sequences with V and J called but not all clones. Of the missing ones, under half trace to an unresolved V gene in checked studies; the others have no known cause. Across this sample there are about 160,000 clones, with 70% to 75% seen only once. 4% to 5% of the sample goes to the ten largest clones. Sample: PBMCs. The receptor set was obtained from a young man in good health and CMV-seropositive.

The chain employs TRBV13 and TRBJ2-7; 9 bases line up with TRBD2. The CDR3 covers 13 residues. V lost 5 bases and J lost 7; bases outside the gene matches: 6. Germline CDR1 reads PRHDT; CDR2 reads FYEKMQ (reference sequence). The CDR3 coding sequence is TGTGCCAGCAGCCCATATGGACTAGCGGAGCAGTACGTC. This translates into CASSPYGLAEQYV.

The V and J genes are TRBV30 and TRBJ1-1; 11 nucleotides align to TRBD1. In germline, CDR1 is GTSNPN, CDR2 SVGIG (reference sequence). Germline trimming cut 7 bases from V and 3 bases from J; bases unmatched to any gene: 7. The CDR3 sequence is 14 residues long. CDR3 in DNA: TGTGCCTCCAGGACAGGGGGCGTTTACACTGAAGCTTTCTTT. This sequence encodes CASRTGGVYTEAFF.

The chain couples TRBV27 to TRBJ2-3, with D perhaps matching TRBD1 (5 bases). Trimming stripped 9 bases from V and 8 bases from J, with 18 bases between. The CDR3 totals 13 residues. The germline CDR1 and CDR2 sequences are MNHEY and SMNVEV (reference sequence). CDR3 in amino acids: CARAPPTDPTQYF. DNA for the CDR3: TGTGCCAGGGCCCCACCGACAGATCCTACGCAGTATTTT.

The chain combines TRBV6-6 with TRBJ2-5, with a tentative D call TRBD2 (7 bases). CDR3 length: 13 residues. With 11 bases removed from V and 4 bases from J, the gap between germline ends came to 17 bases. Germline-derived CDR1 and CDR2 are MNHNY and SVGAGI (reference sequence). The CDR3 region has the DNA TGTGCCTCCGGCTGGGGAGGGGGAGAGACCCAGTACTTC. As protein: CASGWGGGETQYF.